A selection of T cell receptor beta chains follows, all from one sample in a study of blood T cell repertoires in COVID-19. Repertoires were generated with immunoSEQ multiplex PCR, while TCRdb's copy carries only in-frame clones and drops some. The sample includes 100,000 to 150,000 clones, around 80% seen only once; the top ten take 16%. Sequences were obtained from peripheral blood. The receptors originated from a man aged 55 to 70 with active or convalescent COVID-19. CDR3s include the opening cysteine and the closing phenylalanine or tryptophan. D genes are given only for firm matches. Clone size is stated in some rows and not others, as once, few, many or a class when expanded.

cdr3_nt,cdr3_aa,d_call,clone_size,v_call,j_call
TGTGCCAGCAGCTTGGACAGAGGGGGATGGTACAATGAGCAGTTCTTC,CASSLDRGGWYNEQFF,-,-,TRBV5-5,TRBJ2-1
TGTGCCAGCAGCGTAGGATGGGCTAGCGGACTGCAAGAGACCCAGTACTTC,CASSVGWASGLQETQYF,TRBD2,-,TRBV9,TRBJ2-5
TGTGCCAGCAGATCCGACAGGGGTTTCCACGAGCAGTACTTC,CASRSDRGFHEQYF,TRBD1,-,TRBV6-5,TRBJ2-7
TGTGCCAGCAGCTCGCTCCTAGCGGGAGACAAGGAGACCCAGTACTTC,CASSSLLAGDKETQYF,TRBD2,-,TRBV7-7,TRBJ2-5
TGTGCCAGTAGTATAGCAACAGGGACCCTCCAAGGGTATGAGCAGTTCTTC,CASSIATGTLQGYEQFF,-,-,TRBV19,TRBJ2-1
TGTGCCAGCAGTTTCTTTAGGGGTAGCAATCAGCCCCAGCATTTT,CASSFFRGSNQPQHF,-,-,TRBV28,TRBJ1-5
TGTGCCAGCAGCAGCGGACTAGCGCGAGAGCAGTACTTC,CASSSGLAREQYF,TRBD2,-,TRBV5-5,TRBJ2-7
TGTGCCAGCAGCCAGGATGGACCGGGCGAGGGGACCCAGTACTTC,CASSQDGPGEGTQYF,-,-,TRBV7-2,TRBJ2-5
TGTGCCAGCACCCGGGACAGGAACTATGGCTACACCTTC,CASTRDRNYGYTF,TRBD1,once,TRBV12-3/TRBV12-4,TRBJ1-2
TGCGCCAGCAGCAGGGATCCGGGGCAAGAGACCCAGTACTTC,CASSRDPGQETQYF,-,few,TRBV4-3,TRBJ2-5
TGTGCCAGCAGTTTAGGCGCGGGACTAGATACGCAGTATTTT,CASSLGAGLDTQYF,-,-,TRBV27,TRBJ2-3
TGTGCCAGCGCTGCGGCGGGGGCGCGTGACGGGGAGCTGTTTTTT,CASAAAGARDGELFF,-,-,TRBV28,TRBJ2-2
TGCAGTGCCCGCGGGGTTGAAAAACTGTTTTTT,CSARGVEKLFF,-,many,TRBV20-1,TRBJ1-4
TGTGCCAGCTCACCACCCAGGGGAGCCAAAAACATTCAGTACTTC,CASSPPRGAKNIQYF,-,-,TRBV18,TRBJ2-4
TGTGCCAGTAGTACCAGACTAGCGGGAGGGATCTACGAGCAGTACTTC,CASSTRLAGGIYEQYF,TRBD2,-,TRBV19,TRBJ2-7
TGTGCCAGCAGCTCTGGACAGGTCTCTGGAAACACCATATATTTT,CASSSGQVSGNTIYF,TRBD1,-,TRBV7-9,TRBJ1-3
TGTGCCAGCAGCTTAGGACTAGCGGGCGCCTACGAGCAGTACTTC,CASSLGLAGAYEQYF,TRBD2,-,TRBV7-2,TRBJ2-7
TGTGCCAGCAGCTTAGACCAGGGAAGTCAGCCCCAGCATTTT,CASSLDQGSQPQHF,-,once,TRBV5-4,TRBJ1-5
TGCGCCAGCAGCCAACCCTGGGGGGAAGAGACCCAGTACTTC,CASSQPWGEETQYF,-,once,TRBV4-1,TRBJ2-5
TGTGCCAGCAGCTTAACCGGTATCCTAGCGGGTACTTCCTACAATGAGCAGTTCTTC,CASSLTGILAGTSYNEQFF,TRBD2,-,TRBV11-3,TRBJ2-1
TGTGCCAGCAGTCCGAAAGTAGATCAGCCCCAGCATTTT,CASSPKVDQPQHF,-,-,TRBV6-5,TRBJ1-5
TGTGCCAGCAGCTCGGAGGCGGGACAGCTGAACTATGGCTACACCTTC,CASSSEAGQLNYGYTF,TRBD1,-,TRBV7-9,TRBJ1-2
TGTGCCAGCAGCTTTCGGGATACGCAGTATTTT,CASSFRDTQYF,-,-,TRBV7-8,TRBJ2-3
TGTGCCAGCACATCCATCCGAGGCGGGGGGCTACGGGGAAACACCATATATTTT,CASTSIRGGGLRGNTIYF,-,-,TRBV28,TRBJ1-3
TGTGCCAGCAGTTTGACAGGGCCCTACGAGCAGTACTTC,CASSLTGPYEQYF,TRBD1,few,TRBV12-3/TRBV12-4,TRBJ2-7
TGTGCCAGCAGTTACTCGTCACAGGGCTACGAGCAGTACTTC,CASSYSSQGYEQYF,-,-,TRBV6-2/TRBV6-3,TRBJ2-7
TGTGCCAGCAGTTACGATCCGGGTCACTACGAGCAGTACTTC,CASSYDPGHYEQYF,-,-,TRBV6-5,TRBJ2-7
TGTGCCAGCAGCTGGCGGAGCGGGGCAGGGGCCAACGTCCTGACTTTC,CASSWRSGAGANVLTF,TRBD2,few,TRBV7-2,TRBJ2-6
TGTGCCAGCAGTTTCCCTCCGGGACAGACCTATGGCTACACCTTC,CASSFPPGQTYGYTF,TRBD1,-,TRBV28,TRBJ1-2
TGTGCCAGCAGCCGATTACCGGGACTAGCGGGAGGGAGCTCCTACGAGCAGTACTTC,CASSRLPGLAGGSSYEQYF,-,-,TRBV12-1,TRBJ2-7
TGTGTCAGCAGGGACAGTCCTCCCTACGAGCAGTACTTC,CVSRDSPPYEQYF,-,few,TRBV21-1,TRBJ2-7
TGTGCCAGCTCACCCCTGGGACAAGCGAACACCGGGGAGCTGTTTTTT,CASSPLGQANTGELFF,-,-,TRBV18,TRBJ2-2
TGTGCCAGCAGCCGGGACAGGGGCTCTGGAAACACCATATATTTT,CASSRDRGSGNTIYF,TRBD1,-,TRBV6-5,TRBJ1-3
TGTGCCACCCGAAGGGAACTAGCGGGAAACAATGAGCAGTTCTTC,CATRRELAGNNEQFF,TRBD2,-,TRBV27,TRBJ2-1
TGTGCCAGCAGTTTGACAGGGAGGGAGACCCAGTACTTC,CASSLTGRETQYF,-,-,TRBV27,TRBJ2-5
TGTGCTAGTGGTTTGGACTTCATCGATGAGCAGTTCTTC,CASGLDFIDEQFF,-,few,TRBV12-5,TRBJ2-1
TGTGCCAGCAGTGAATTCGAGGAGGAGACCCAGTACTTC,CASSEFEEETQYF,-,-,TRBV2,TRBJ2-5
TGTGCCAGCAGTTTAATATCGGGGGTGGAGACCCAGTACTTC,CASSLISGVETQYF,-,-,TRBV28,TRBJ2-5
TGTGCCAGCAGCTTATTCGGGGATAATTCACCCCTCCACTTT,CASSLFGDNSPLHF,-,once,TRBV5-6,TRBJ1-6
TGTGCCAGTGCCTCGGTGTACCAAGAGACCCAGTACTTC,CASASVYQETQYF,-,-,TRBV19,TRBJ2-5
TGTGCCAGCAGCTTATCGGGCAGGGCCGACTATGGCTACACCTTC,CASSLSGRADYGYTF,-,-,TRBV7-9,TRBJ1-2
TGTGCCACCAGTGATTTGAAGCGGGGGAACACCGGGGAGCTGTTTTTT,CATSDLKRGNTGELFF,TRBD2,-,TRBV24-1,TRBJ2-2
TGTGCCAGCAGTTACCGGGACAGTAGGAACACCATATATTTT,CASSYRDSRNTIYF,TRBD1,-,TRBV6-6,TRBJ1-3
TGTGCCAGTAGTATATCGGGACTAGCGGAGAACACCGGGGAGCTGTTTTTT,CASSISGLAENTGELFF,TRBD2,-,TRBV19,TRBJ2-2
TGTGCCAGCAGCTGGGGCGGGACCACAGATACGCAGTATTTT,CASSWGGTTDTQYF,-,-,TRBV7-9,TRBJ2-3
TGTGCCAGCGGCTACACCGGGGAGCTGTTTTTT,CASGYTGELFF,-,-,TRBV6-5,TRBJ2-2
TGCGCCAGCAGCCTAAACCTGGGGGGTAATACTGAAGCTTTCTTT,CASSLNLGGNTEAFF,-,-,TRBV5-1,TRBJ1-1
TGCGCCAGCAGCCAAGATCGTCGGAGGGGGCCCTCCGGCGAGCAGTACTTC,CASSQDRRRGPSGEQYF,-,-,TRBV4-1,TRBJ2-7
TGTGCCACCAGCAGCGTCGGACAGGGCTTTTATGGCTACACCTTC,CATSSVGQGFYGYTF,TRBD1,-,TRBV15,TRBJ1-2
TGTGCCAGTAAACAACAGGGGGCTGCAGATACGCAGTATTTT,CASKQQGAADTQYF,TRBD1,-,TRBV19,TRBJ2-3
TGCGCCAGCAGCCGCACTAGCGACGGCGGGGAGCTGTTTTTT,CASSRTSDGGELFF,TRBD2,once,TRBV4-1,TRBJ2-2
TGTGCCAGCAGCTTGATCGGTCGCACAGATACGCAGTATTTT,CASSLIGRTDTQYF,-,-,TRBV5-6,TRBJ2-3
TGTGCCAGCAGCGTAGCGGCCAGTCGGGAGGCCCTCCACTTT,CASSVAASREALHF,-,-,TRBV9,TRBJ1-6
TGTGCCAGCAGCTGGGCCGGGGTCGATACGCAGTATTTT,CASSWAGVDTQYF,-,-,TRBV5-4,TRBJ2-3
TGCGCCAGCAGCCAAGAGGACAGGGCTCCCTACGAGCAGTACTTC,CASSQEDRAPYEQYF,TRBD1,-,TRBV4-3,TRBJ2-7
TGTGCCAGCAGGATAAATAGGGCAGGGGGTACGGATGGCTACACCTTC,CASRINRAGGTDGYTF,TRBD1,-,TRBV9,TRBJ1-2